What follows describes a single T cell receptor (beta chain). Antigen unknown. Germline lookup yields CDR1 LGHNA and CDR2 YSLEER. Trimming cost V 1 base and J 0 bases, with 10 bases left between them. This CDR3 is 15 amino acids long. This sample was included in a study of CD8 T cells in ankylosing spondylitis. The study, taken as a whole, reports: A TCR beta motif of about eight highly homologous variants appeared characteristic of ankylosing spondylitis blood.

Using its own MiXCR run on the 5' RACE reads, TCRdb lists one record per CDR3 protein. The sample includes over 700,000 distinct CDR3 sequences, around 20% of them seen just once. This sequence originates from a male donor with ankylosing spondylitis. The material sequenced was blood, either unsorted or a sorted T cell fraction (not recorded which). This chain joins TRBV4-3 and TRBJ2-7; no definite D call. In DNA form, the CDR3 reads TGCGCCAGCAGCCAAGTTGCGGCGAGCTCCTACGAGCAGTACTTC. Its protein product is CASSQVAASSYEQYF.